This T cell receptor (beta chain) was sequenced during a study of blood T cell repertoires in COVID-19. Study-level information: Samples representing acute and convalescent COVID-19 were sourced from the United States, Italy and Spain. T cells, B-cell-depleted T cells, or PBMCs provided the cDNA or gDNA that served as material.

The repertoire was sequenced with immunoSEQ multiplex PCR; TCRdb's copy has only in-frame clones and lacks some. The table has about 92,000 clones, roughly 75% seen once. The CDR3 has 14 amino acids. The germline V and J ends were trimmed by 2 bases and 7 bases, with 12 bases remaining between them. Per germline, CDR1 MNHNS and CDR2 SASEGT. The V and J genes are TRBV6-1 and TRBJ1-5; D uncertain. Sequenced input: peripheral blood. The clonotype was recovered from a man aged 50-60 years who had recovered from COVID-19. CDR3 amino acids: CASSEWGGRQPQHF. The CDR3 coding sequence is TGTGCCAGCAGTGAATGGGGAGGGCGACAGCCCCAGCATTTT.